These T cell receptor beta chains were read from a single sample in a study of blood T cells in healthy people across ages. In TCRdb, the 5' RACE reads were re-called with MiXCR into one record per CDR3 protein. The profile shows 750,000 to 950,000 distinct CDR3 sequences, 25% to 35% of them singletons. This sample was shared with a second study, whose subject was T cells of mothers and their children.

The sequenced sample consisted of blood. The receptors originated from a woman aged 40 to 50 in good health. Both conserved end residues are part of each CDR3. D genes are given only for firm matches. The listing skips clone size in some rows; elsewhere it reads once, few, many or a size class.

D gene: NA; clone size: NA; V gene: TRBV29-1; J gene: TRBJ2-3; CDR3 DNA: TGCAGCGCTAACCCTGATTCAGATACGCAGTATTTT; CDR3 protein: CSANPDSDTQYF
D gene: NA; clone size: many; V gene: TRBV20-1; J gene: TRBJ2-7; CDR3 DNA: TGCAGTGCTAGAGGACCAGGGGGGTACGAGCAGTACTTC; CDR3 protein: CSARGPGGYEQYF
D gene: NA; clone size: NA; V gene: TRBV20-1; J gene: TRBJ2-1; CDR3 DNA: TGCAGTGCTTTGTTACCGACAGGTTACCGCGACAATGAGCAGTTCTTC; CDR3 protein: CSALLPTGYRDNEQFF
D gene: TRBD1; clone size: NA; V gene: TRBV7-9; J gene: TRBJ2-3; CDR3 DNA: TGTGCCAGCAGCCTTTCACAGGGGAGCACAGATATGCAGTATTTT; CDR3 protein: CASSLSQGSTDMQYF
D gene: NA; clone size: many; V gene: TRBV12-3/TRBV12-4; J gene: TRBJ2-5; CDR3 DNA: TGTGCCAGCAGTCCCTCGGGTAACCAAGAGACCCAGTACTTC; CDR3 protein: CASSPSGNQETQYF
D gene: TRBD1; clone size: few; V gene: TRBV7-2; J gene: TRBJ1-2; CDR3 DNA: TGTGCCAGCAGCTTATCCGGGGGACAGACAACTAACTATGGCTACACCTTC; CDR3 protein: CASSLSGGQTTNYGYTF
D gene: TRBD1; clone size: few; V gene: TRBV7-6; J gene: TRBJ1-6; CDR3 DNA: TGTGCCAGCAGCTTATCGCAGGGGGGTCCTCGAGTTGGCTCACCCCTCCACTTT; CDR3 protein: CASSLSQGGPRVGSPLHF
D gene: NA; clone size: few; V gene: TRBV7-9; J gene: TRBJ2-3; CDR3 DNA: TGTGCCAGCAGCTATCCCGACACGAGCACAGATACGCAGTATTTT; CDR3 protein: CASSYPDTSTDTQYF
D gene: NA; clone size: many; V gene: TRBV4-2; J gene: TRBJ2-7; CDR3 DNA: TGTGCCAGCAGCCAAGACGTGGGGAGCTACGAGCAGTACTTC; CDR3 protein: CASSQDVGSYEQYF
D gene: NA; clone size: many; V gene: TRBV7-6; J gene: TRBJ2-5; CDR3 DNA: TGTGCCAGCAGCAAACCGGGACCCCCGACCCAGTACTTC; CDR3 protein: CASSKPGPPTQYF
D gene: TRBD1; clone size: few; V gene: TRBV7-9; J gene: TRBJ1-1; CDR3 DNA: TGTGCCAGCAGCGTCCGGGACAGACCTGAAGCTTTCTTT; CDR3 protein: CASSVRDRPEAFF
D gene: NA; clone size: NA; V gene: TRBV12-3/TRBV12-4; J gene: TRBJ1-2; CDR3 DNA: TGTGCCAGCGGACTCTGGCCCACGGTTTCTGGCTACACCTTC; CDR3 protein: CASGLWPTVSGYTF
D gene: NA; clone size: NA; V gene: TRBV6-1; J gene: TRBJ2-3; CDR3 DNA: TGTGCCATCCGAGGGACGGCGAGAGATACGCAGTATTTT; CDR3 protein: CAIRGTARDTQYF
D gene: NA; clone size: many; V gene: TRBV12-3/TRBV12-4; J gene: TRBJ2-7; CDR3 DNA: TGTGCCAGCAGCAAGAGCCACGAGCAGTACTTC; CDR3 protein: CASSKSHEQYF
D gene: TRBD2; clone size: few; V gene: TRBV4-2; J gene: TRBJ2-3; CDR3 DNA: TGTGCCAGCAGCCAAGACGTTAGCGGGGGCACAGATACGCAGTATTTT; CDR3 protein: CASSQDVSGGTDTQYF
D gene: NA; clone size: NA; V gene: TRBV20-1; J gene: TRBJ2-7; CDR3 DNA: TGCAGTGCTAGGACGCGGGGCCACTCCGAGCAGTACTTC; CDR3 protein: CSARTRGHSEQYF
D gene: NA; clone size: many; V gene: TRBV4-1; J gene: TRBJ2-5; CDR3 DNA: TGCGCCAGCAGCCAAGATCCCCTCTTAGGGGAGACCCAGTACTTC; CDR3 protein: CASSQDPLLGETQYF
D gene: NA; clone size: NA; V gene: TRBV3-1; J gene: TRBJ2-5; CDR3 DNA: TGTGCCAGCAGCCAAGACAGGTTTCAGCAGTACTTC; CDR3 protein: CASSQDRFQQYF
D gene: TRBD2; clone size: few; V gene: TRBV11-2; J gene: TRBJ2-1; CDR3 DNA: TGTGCCAGCAGCTTGGGACTAGCGGGGCAGCAGACCTACAATGAGCAGTTCTTC; CDR3 protein: CASSLGLAGQQTYNEQFF
D gene: NA; clone size: NA; V gene: TRBV9; J gene: TRBJ2-1; CDR3 DNA: TGTGCCAGCAGCGACCCGGGTCGGGGGGCCCTATACAATGAGCAGTTCTTC; CDR3 protein: CASSDPGRGALYNEQFF
D gene: NA; clone size: many; V gene: TRBV6-6; J gene: TRBJ2-5; CDR3 DNA: TGTGCCAGCAGGACAGCGCAAGAGACCCAGTACTTC; CDR3 protein: CASRTAQETQYF
D gene: NA; clone size: NA; V gene: TRBV7-8; J gene: TRBJ2-7; CDR3 DNA: TGTGCCAGCAGCCCGACCCTTCAACAGGGTACCGAGCAGTACTTC; CDR3 protein: CASSPTLQQGTEQYF
D gene: TRBD2; clone size: NA; V gene: TRBV7-3; J gene: TRBJ2-1; CDR3 DNA: TGTGCCAGCAGCCCCCTAATAGCGGGGGGTCGCAATGAGCAGTTCTTT; CDR3 protein: CASSPLIAGGRNEQFF
D gene: NA; clone size: many; V gene: TRBV7-2; J gene: TRBJ2-7; CDR3 DNA: TGTGCCAGCAGCCCCGACTTTCAGCAGTACTTC; CDR3 protein: CASSPDFQQYF
D gene: TRBD2; clone size: NA; V gene: TRBV5-1; J gene: TRBJ2-1; CDR3 DNA: TGCGCCAGCAGCAGCAGCGGGGGCCCTACCTACAATGAGCAGTTCTTC; CDR3 protein: CASSSSGGPTYNEQFF
D gene: NA; clone size: NA; V gene: TRBV12-3/TRBV12-4; J gene: TRBJ1-5; CDR3 DNA: TGTGCCAGCAGTCGAGTTTATAGCAATCAGCCCCAGCATTTT; CDR3 protein: CASSRVYSNQPQHF
D gene: TRBD1; clone size: NA; V gene: TRBV4-1; J gene: TRBJ1-2; CDR3 DNA: TGCGCCAGCAGCCAAGAAGCGGACAGGGGGTACTTGGATGGCTACACCTTC; CDR3 protein: CASSQEADRGYLDGYTF
D gene: NA; clone size: few; V gene: TRBV11-2; J gene: TRBJ2-5; CDR3 DNA: TGTGCCAGCAGCCTCGCAGGGGTCCTCCAAGAGACCCAGTACTTC; CDR3 protein: CASSLAGVLQETQYF
D gene: NA; clone size: few; V gene: TRBV4-3; J gene: TRBJ2-2; CDR3 DNA: TGCGCCAGCAGCCAAGATCTCGTCGACCCCGAAACGAACACCGGGGAGCTGTTTTTT; CDR3 protein: CASSQDLVDPETNTGELFF
D gene: NA; clone size: NA; V gene: TRBV4-3; J gene: TRBJ2-1; CDR3 DNA: TGCGCCAGCAGCCAAGATCCACAGGGGGGGAACAATGAGCAGTTCTTC; CDR3 protein: CASSQDPQGGNNEQFF
D gene: NA; clone size: many; V gene: TRBV5-6; J gene: TRBJ2-3; CDR3 DNA: TGTGCCAGCAGGCGACAGGTCACAGATACGCAGTATTTT; CDR3 protein: CASRRQVTDTQYF